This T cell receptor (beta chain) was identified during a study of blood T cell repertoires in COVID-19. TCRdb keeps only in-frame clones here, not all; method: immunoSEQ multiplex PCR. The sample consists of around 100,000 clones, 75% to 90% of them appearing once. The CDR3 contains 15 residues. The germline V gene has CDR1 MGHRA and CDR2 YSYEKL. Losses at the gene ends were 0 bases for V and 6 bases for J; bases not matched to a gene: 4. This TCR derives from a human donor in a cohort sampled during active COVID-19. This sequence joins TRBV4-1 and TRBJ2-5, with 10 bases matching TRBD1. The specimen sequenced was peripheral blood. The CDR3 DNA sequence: TGCGCCAGCAGCCAAGAAAAGGGACAGGGGAAGACCCAGTACTTC. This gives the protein CASSQEKGQGKTQYF.